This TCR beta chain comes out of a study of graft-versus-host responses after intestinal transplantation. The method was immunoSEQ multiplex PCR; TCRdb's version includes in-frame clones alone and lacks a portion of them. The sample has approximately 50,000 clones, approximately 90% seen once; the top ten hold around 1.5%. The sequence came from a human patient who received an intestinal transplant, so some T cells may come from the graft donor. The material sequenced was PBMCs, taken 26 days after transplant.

The CDR3 is CASSGDRGRDTQYF. DNA for the CDR3: TGTGCCAGCAGTGGAGACAGGGGGAGGGATACGCAGTATTTT. This rearrangement joins TRBV25-1 to TRBJ2-3, with 9 nucleotides matching TRBD1. The germline CDR1 and CDR2 sequences are MGHDK and SYGVNS. Unmatched junction bases numbered 5, after V lost 4 bases and J lost 6 bases. The CDR3 consists of 14 residues.